This T cell receptor beta chain was retrieved from a study of regulatory T cells in long-lasting Graves disease (dated by TCRdb to the early 2020s). For the wider study: In the newly diagnosed Graves' disease group, patients had been taking antithyroid drugs for less than 3 months. A total of around 33 samples were covered by TCR sequencing, comprising approximately 13 persistent and around 20 newly diagnosed Graves' disease patients. Patients with persistent Graves' disease were compared with patients with newly diagnosed Graves' disease using TCR sequencing and RNA sequencing of peripheral blood. The study was registered as a clinical trial and conducted in China.

What the research found in general, with its limitations: Sequencing and analysis were limited to the TCR beta chain. Peripheral blood alone was examined, since thyroid tissue, which constituted the primary lesion, could not be accessed. The authors noted that the small sample size was a limitation that may lower accuracy. Compared with newly diagnosed patients, patients with persistent Graves' disease had lower TCR Shannon entropy and fewer highly expanded clones, which suggests clonal expansion. Patients with persistent disease shared more public clonotypes (about 2,700) than newly diagnosed patients did (more than 900).

Reading the label with the study, this specimen's time point is: newly diagnosed GD, antithyroid drugs for less than 3 months. For both TCR sequencing and RNA sequencing, RNA was extracted from PBMCs using TRIzol. The diagnosis of Graves' disease followed American Thyroid Association guidelines. The patients came from an endocrinology department in Xi'an, China. Each patient gave approximately 8.8 milliliters of peripheral blood, collected in an EDTA anticoagulant tube. Ficoll Paque Plus density gradient separation was used to isolate PBMCs, and no additional T cell sorting was done. An Agilent 2100 Bioanalyzer and agarose gel were used to assess RNA quality, and a NanoDrop 2000 was used to measure RNA concentration. In its sample, this clonotype was seen a few times. This clone's antigen is unknown. No per-base quality is available; no much larger clone lies one base away. The protocol used for the library was multiplex PCR. This sample was sequenced with an Illumina HiSeq 4000. CDR3 regions were amplified by Arm-PCR with iRepertoire HTBI primers to construct TCR beta libraries. PCR products were gel purified before sequencing. On the study's bioinformatics: Across samples, some 62 TRBV and roughly 15 TRBJ segments were identified and used for gene usage analysis of CDR3 amino acid clonotypes. Filtered high-quality paired reads were merged into contigs using COPE and FqMerger. BLAST was used to align contigs to IMGT TRBV, TRBD and TRBJ reference genes, and CDR3 was defined according to IMGT. Any clonotype with a frequency above 0.1% was counted as a highly expanded clone. Shannon entropy was used to measure repertoire diversity, and the Gini coefficient was used to measure V-J evenness. Clonotypes shared by more than one individual were considered public. TCRdb cleaned the public reads at Q25 with fastp, built clones with MiXCR and kept in-frame beta chains. Rows are unified per CDR3 protein, each entry keeping the most common DNA and genes. The V and J calls, along with clone size, are taken from TCRdb and not from the paper's own processing. Here the sample has around 470,000 distinct CDR3 sequences; approximately 14% occur a single time. The ten largest clones add up to around a sixth of the sample.

These same data were also listed under a study on T cells in Graves' hyperthyroidism and ophthalmopathy. The second publication reports: A patient counted as having stable Graves' hyperthyroidism if no progression to ophthalmopathy occurred over 18 months of follow-up. Hyperthyroidism patients were newly diagnosed, had a disease duration of under 2 months, and were aged 18 to 65 years. The study excluded patients with uncontrolled infections, other autoimmune diseases, pregnancy or lactation. Diagnoses were based on clinical symptoms, serum thyroxine and TRAb, thyroid ultrasound and orbital computed tomography. The TCR CDR3 was subjected to a first round of RT-PCR using the HTBI primer set and the Qiagen OneStep RT-PCR kit. Most expanded thyroid clonotypes (frequency above 0.001) were also detected in blood, a finding suggesting that blood repertoires may reflect thyroid immune responses. A model built on a 13 V-J signature distinguished ophthalmopathy from stable hyperthyroidism, reaching 85% to 90% sensitivity and approximately 81% specificity in cross-validation and 80%/75% in testing. In validation, the model predicted progression to ophthalmopathy with 65% to 71% sensitivity and around 72% specificity, a median of approximately 6.5 months before onset. To identify distinguishing TCR V-J signatures, a discovery cohort of about 100 patients was used, comprising fewer than 45 with Graves' ophthalmopathy and some 60 with stable Graves' hyperthyroidism. An independent validation cohort of about 19 hyperthyroidism patients and approximately 17 patients who later progressed to ophthalmopathy tested prospective prediction of ophthalmopathy. The 75 to 100 discovery patients were divided at random into training and test sets in a 7:3 ratio. Thyroid tissue and blood T-cell repertoires from six Graves' hyperthyroidism patients were also compared in the study. Following sampling, methimazole starting at 30 mg daily was given to hyperthyroidism patients, and high-dose intravenous methylprednisolone was given to ophthalmopathy patients. Libraries were constructed in a second round of multiplex PCR, after which size selection and purification were carried out. The libraries were sequenced on an Illumina HiSeq2000 using paired-end 100 bp reads. SOAPnuke was used to process the raw data, removing reads that contained adapters or uncalled bases, had a mean Phred below 15, or lacked an exact match to the constant primer or identifier. COPE v1.2.5 was used to merge high-quality paired reads, and clonotypes were defined as unique nucleotide sequences. MiTCR v1.1 was used to align clonotypes to the IMGT TRBV, TRBD and TRBJ reference segments. Analysis was restricted to V-J combinations with a frequency above 0.0001, which covered about 99% of repertoires. The TCS score was defined as F50 (clonal expansion) divided by E x V (chaos), with BLOSUM62-based TCRdist calculated between CDR3 peptides within each V-J. Welch's t-statistics and random forest reduced roughly 540 V-J features to under 15, which were used in a naive Bayes classifier (R e1071). Sample size was not statistically predetermined, and blinding of investigators to group allocation was not performed. TCR Vbeta CDR3 sequencing of around 130 peripheral blood samples (approximately 44 ophthalmopathy, some 75 hyperthyroidism and roughly 17 progressor patients) is reported in the paper.

The input for sequencing was peripheral blood mononuclear cells (PBMCs), taken at new diagnosis, from a patient treated with antithyroid drugs. This receptor was taken from a woman between 50 and 59 years old with Graves disease. Donor details come from another sample of the same person, matched by shared clones.

The CDR3 is CASRATNYGYTF. Read as DNA, the sequence is TGTGCCAGCAGGGCGACGAACTATGGCTACACCTTC. In this chain, TRBV27 is recombined with TRBJ1-2; the D gene assignment is ambiguous. The germline V gene (reference sequence) gives CDR1 as MNHEY and CDR2 as SMNVEV. V is clipped by 6 bases and J by 2 bases, and the sequence between their germline boundaries is 7 bases long. The CDR3 goes from the cysteine to the phenylalanine over 12 residues. Of the read, only the CDR3 DNA is kept; its 36 bases are in frame from base 1.